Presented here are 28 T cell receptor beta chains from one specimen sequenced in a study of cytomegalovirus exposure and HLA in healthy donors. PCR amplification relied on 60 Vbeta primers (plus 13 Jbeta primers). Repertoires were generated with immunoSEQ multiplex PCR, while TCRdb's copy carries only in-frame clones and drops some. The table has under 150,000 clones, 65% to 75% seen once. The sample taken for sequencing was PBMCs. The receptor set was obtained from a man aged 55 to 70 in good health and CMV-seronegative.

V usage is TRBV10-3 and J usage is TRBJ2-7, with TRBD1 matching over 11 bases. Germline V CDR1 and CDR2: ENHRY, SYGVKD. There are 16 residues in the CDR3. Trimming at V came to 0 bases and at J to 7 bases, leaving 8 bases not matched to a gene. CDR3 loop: CAISESKGQGAGEQYF. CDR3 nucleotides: TGTGCCATCAGTGAGTCTAAAGGACAGGGGGCGGGGGAGCAGTACTTC.

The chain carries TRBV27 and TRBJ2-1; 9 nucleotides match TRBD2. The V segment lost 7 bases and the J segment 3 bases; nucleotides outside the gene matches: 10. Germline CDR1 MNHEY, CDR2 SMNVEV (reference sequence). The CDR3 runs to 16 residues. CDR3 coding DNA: TGTGCCAGCACCTCCTTTAGCGGGAGTAGCTACAATGAGCAGTTCTTC. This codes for CASTSFSGSSYNEQFF.

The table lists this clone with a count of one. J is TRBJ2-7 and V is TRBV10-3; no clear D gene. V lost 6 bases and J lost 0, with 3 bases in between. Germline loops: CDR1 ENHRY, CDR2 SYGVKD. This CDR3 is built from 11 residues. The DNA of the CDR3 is TGTGCCATCAGCTCCTCCTACGAGCAGTACTTC. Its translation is CAISSSYEQYF.

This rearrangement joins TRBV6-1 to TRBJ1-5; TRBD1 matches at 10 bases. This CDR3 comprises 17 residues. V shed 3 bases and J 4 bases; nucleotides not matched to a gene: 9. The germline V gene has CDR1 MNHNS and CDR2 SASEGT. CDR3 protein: CASSDINRQGANQPQHF. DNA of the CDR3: TGTGCCAGCAGTGATATAAATAGACAGGGGGCGAATCAGCCCCAGCATTTT.

CDR3 sequence (DNA): TGTGCCAGCCCTGGGAACAGGGGAGAAGGCAATCAGCCCCAGCATTTT. Translating it yields CASPGNRGEGNQPQHF. The chain recombines TRBV28 with TRBJ1-5; TRBD1 aligns across 7 bases. Germline V gene data show CDR1 as MDHEN and CDR2 as SYDVKM. V shed 8 bases and J 2 bases; nucleotides not matched to a gene: 12. The CDR3 has 16 amino acids.

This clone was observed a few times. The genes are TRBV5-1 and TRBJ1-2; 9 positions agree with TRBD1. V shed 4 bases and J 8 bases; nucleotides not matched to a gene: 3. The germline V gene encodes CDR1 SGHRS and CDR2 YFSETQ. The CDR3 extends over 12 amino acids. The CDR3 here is CASSRTGEGYTF. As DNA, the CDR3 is TGCGCCAGCAGCCGGACAGGGGAGGGCTACACCTTC.

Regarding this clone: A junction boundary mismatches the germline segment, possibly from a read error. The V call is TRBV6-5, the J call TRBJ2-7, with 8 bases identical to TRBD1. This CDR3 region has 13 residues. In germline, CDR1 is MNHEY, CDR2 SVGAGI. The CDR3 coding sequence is TGTGCCAGCAGTTCCTGGACCCGGGACAGGCCAACCTTC. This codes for CASSSWTRDRPTF.

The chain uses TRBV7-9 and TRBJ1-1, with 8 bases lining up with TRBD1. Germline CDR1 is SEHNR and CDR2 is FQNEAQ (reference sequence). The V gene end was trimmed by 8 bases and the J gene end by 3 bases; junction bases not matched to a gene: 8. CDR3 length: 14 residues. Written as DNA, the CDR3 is TGTGCCAGCGGACAGGGTAGAAGGGACACTGAAGCTTTCTTT. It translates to CASGQGRRDTEAFF. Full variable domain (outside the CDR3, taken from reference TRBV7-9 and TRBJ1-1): DTGVSQNPRHKITKRGQNVTFRCDPISEHNRLYWYRQTLGQGPEFLTYFQNEAQLEKSRLLSDRFSAERPKGSFSTLEIQRTEQGDSAMYLCASGQGRRDTEAFFGQGTRLTVV.

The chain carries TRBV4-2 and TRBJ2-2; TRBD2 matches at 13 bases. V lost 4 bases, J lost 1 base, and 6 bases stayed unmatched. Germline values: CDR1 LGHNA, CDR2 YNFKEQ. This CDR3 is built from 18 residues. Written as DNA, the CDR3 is TGTGCCAGCAGCCCCGGCGGACTAGCGGGAGTGAACACCGGGGAGCTGTTTTTT. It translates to CASSPGGLAGVNTGELFF.

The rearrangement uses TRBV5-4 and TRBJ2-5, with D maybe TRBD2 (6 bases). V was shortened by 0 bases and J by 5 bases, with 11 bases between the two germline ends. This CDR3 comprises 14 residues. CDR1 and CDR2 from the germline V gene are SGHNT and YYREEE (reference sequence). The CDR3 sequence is CASSLAGTGETQYF. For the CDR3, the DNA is TGTGCCAGCAGCTTGGCCGGGACTGGGGAGACCCAGTACTTC.

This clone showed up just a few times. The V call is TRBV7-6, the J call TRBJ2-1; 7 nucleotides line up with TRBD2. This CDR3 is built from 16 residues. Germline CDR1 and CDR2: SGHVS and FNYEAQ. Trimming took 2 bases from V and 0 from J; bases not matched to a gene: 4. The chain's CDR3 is CASSLSRGSSYNEQFF. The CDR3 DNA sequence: TGTGCCAGCAGCTTATCTCGCGGGAGCTCCTACAATGAGCAGTTCTTC.

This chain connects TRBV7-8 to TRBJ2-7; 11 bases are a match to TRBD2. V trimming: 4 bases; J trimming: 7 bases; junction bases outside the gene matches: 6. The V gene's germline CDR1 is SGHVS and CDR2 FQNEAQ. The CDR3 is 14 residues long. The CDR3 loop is CASSSLAGVQEQYF. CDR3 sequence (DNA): TGTGCCAGCAGCTCACTAGCGGGAGTTCAGGAGCAGTACTTC.

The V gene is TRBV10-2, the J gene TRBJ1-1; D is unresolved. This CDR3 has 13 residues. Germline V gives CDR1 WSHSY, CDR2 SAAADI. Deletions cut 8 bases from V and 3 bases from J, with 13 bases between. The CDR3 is CASWEGADTEAFF. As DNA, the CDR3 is TGCGCCAGCTGGGAGGGCGCGGACACTGAAGCTTTCTTT.

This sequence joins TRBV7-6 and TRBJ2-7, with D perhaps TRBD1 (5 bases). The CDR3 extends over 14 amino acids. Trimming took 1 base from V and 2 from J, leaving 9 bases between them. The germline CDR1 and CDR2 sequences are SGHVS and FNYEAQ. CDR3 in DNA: TGTGCCAGCAGCTTAGAGGCAGGGACCTACGAGCAGTACTTC. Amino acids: CASSLEAGTYEQYF.

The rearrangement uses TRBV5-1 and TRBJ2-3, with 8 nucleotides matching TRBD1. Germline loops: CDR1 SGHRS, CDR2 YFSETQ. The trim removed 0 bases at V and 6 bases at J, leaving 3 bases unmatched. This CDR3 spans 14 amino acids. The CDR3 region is CASSLAGGLDTQYF. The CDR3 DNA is TGCGCCAGCAGCTTGGCAGGGGGCTTGGATACGCAGTATTTT. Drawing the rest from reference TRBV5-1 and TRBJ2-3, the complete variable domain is KAGVTQTPRYLIKTRGQQVTLSCSPISGHRSVSWYQQTPGQGLQFLFEYFSETQRNKGNFPGRFSGRQFSNSRSEMNVSTLELGDSALYLCASSLAGGLDTQYFGPGTRLTVL.

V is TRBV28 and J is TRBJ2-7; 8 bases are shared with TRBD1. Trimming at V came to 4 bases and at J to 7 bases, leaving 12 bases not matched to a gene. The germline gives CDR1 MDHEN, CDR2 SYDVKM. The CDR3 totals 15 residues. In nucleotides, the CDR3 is TGTGCCAGCAGTTCCTCGGGACAGGTCTGGGATGAGCAGTACTTC. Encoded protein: CASSSSGQVWDEQYF. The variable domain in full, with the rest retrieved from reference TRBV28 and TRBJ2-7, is DVKVTQSSRYLVKRTGEKVFLECVQDMDHENMFWYRQDPGLGLRLIYFSYDVKMKEKGDIPEGYSVSREKKERFSLILESASTNQTSMYLCASSSSGQVWDEQYFGPGTRLTVT.

DNA of the CDR3: TGTGCCTGGGTTCCCAGGATTAGCGGGAGGCTCTACAATGAGCAGTTCTTC. Amino acid sequence: CAWVPRISGRLYNEQFF. This chain links TRBV30 with TRBJ2-1; TRBD2 matches at 10 bases. The germline V gene encodes CDR1 GTSNPN and CDR2 SVGIG (reference sequence). There are 17 residues in the CDR3. V gave up 5 bases and J gave up 3 bases; unmatched junction bases: 13.

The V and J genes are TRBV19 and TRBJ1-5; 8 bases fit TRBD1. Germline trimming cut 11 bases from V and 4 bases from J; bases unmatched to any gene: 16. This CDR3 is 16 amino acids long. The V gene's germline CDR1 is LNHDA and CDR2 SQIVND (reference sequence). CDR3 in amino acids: CAGRETAGGANQPQHF. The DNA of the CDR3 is TGTGCCGGGCGGGAGACTGCAGGGGGCGCAAATCAGCCCCAGCATTTT.

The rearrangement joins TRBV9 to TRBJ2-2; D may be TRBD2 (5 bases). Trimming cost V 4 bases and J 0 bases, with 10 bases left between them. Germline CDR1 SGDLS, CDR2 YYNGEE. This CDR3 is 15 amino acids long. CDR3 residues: CASSSRAANTGELFF. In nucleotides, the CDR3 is TGTGCCAGCAGCTCCCGAGCGGCGAACACCGGGGAGCTGTTTTTT.

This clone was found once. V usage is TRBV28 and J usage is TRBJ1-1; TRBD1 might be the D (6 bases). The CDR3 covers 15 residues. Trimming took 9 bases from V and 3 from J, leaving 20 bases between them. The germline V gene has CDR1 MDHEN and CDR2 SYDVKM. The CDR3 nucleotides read TGTGCCAGTGCTCCGGGACAAGGGGCTTACACTGAAGCTTTCTTT. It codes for CASAPGQGAYTEAFF. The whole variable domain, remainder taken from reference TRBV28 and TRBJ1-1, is DVKVTQSSRYLVKRTGEKVFLECVQDMDHENMFWYRQDPGLGLRLIYFSYDVKMKEKGDIPEGYSVSREKKERFSLILESASTNQTSMYLCASAPGQGAYTEAFFGQGTRLTVV.

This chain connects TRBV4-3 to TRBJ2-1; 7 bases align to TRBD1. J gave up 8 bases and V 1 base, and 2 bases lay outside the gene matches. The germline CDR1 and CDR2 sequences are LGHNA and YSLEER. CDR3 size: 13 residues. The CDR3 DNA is TGCGCCAGCAGCCAAGTAGGGGGCCATGAGCAGTTCTTC. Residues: CASSQVGGHEQFF.

The CDR3 nucleotides are TGTGCCAGCAGCCAAGACCCCACCCCACCGAGGCTTACTCAAGAGACCCAGTACTTC. Amino acid sequence: CASSQDPTPPRLTQETQYF. The chain uses TRBV14 and TRBJ2-5, with unresolved D. Trimming took off 0 bases at V and 2 bases at J, with 22 bases between the two ends. Germline CDR1 and CDR2: SGHDN and FVKESK. There are 19 residues in the CDR3. Variable domain in full (rest from reference TRBV14 and TRBJ2-5): EAGVTQFPSHSVIEKGQTVTLRCDPISGHDNLYWYRRVMGKEIKFLLHFVKESKQDESGMPNNRFLAERTGGTYSTLKVQPAELEDSGVYFCASSQDPTPPRLTQETQYFGPGTRLLVL.

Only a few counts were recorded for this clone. The CDR3 spells CASSLNRFLRSNEKLFF. CDR3 nucleotide sequence: TGTGCCAGCAGCTTAAACAGGTTCCTGCGAAGTAATGAAAAACTGTTTTTT. V usage is TRBV7-9 and J usage is TRBJ1-4; maybe TRBD1 (5 bases). The CDR3 spans 17 residues. Germline CDR1 is SEHNR and CDR2 is FQNEAQ (reference sequence). V lost 2 bases to trimming and J lost 4 bases, with 17 bases between them.

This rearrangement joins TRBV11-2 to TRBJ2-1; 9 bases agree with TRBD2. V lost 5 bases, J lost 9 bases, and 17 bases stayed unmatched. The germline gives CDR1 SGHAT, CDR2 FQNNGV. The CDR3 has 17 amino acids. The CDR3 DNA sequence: TGTGCCAGCAGCCGCCTTTCTAGCGGGGTGGCTTGGGCTGAGCAGTTCTTC. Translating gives CASSRLSSGVAWAEQFF.

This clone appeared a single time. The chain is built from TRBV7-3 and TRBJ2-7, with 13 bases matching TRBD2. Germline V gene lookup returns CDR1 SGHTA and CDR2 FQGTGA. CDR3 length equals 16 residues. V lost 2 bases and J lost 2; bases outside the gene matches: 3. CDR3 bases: TGTGCCAGCAGCTTAGAGGGGACTAGCGGGGCCTACGAGCAGTACTTC. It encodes CASSLEGTSGAYEQYF.

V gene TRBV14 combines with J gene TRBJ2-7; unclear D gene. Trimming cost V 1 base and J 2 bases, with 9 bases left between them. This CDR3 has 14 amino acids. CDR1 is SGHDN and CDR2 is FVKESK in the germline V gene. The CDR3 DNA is TGTGCCAGCAGCCAAGGACCAGGCCCCTACGAGCAGTACTTC. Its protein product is CASSQGPGPYEQYF.

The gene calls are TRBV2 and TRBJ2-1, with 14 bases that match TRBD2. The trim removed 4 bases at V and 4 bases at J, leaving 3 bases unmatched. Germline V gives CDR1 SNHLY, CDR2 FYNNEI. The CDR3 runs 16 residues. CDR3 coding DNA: TGTGCCAGCAGTGTGACTAGCGGGAGGGGTTACAATGAGCAGTTCTTC. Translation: CASSVTSGRGYNEQFF.

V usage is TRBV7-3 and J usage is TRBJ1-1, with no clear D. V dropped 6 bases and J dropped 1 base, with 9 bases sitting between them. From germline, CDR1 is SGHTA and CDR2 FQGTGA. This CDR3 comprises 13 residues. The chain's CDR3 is CASRPTPNTEAFF. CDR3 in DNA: TGTGCCAGCAGACCGACACCGAACACTGAAGCTTTCTTT. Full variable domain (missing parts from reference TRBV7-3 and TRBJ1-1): GAGVSQTPSNKVTEKGKYVELRCDPISGHTALYWYRQSLGQGPEFLIYFQGTGAADDSGLPNDRFFAVRPEGSVSTLKIQRTERGDSAVYLCASRPTPNTEAFFGQGTRLTVV.